This T cell receptor (beta chain) derives from a study of T-cell memory formation after mild COVID-19. General study points: The finding that pre-infection memory included some responding clones suggested that cross-reactive memory joined. Contracting clones localized mainly to CM and EM when CD4+ and mainly to EMRA when CD8+.

Germline trimming cut 3 bases from V and 5 bases from J; bases unmatched to any gene: 4. CDR1 is SEHNR and CDR2 is FQNEAQ in the germline V gene (reference sequence). CDR3 length: 13 residues. cDNA libraries for TCR alpha and TCR beta, carrying sample barcodes and UMIs, came from 5'RACE with constant-segment primers. Each CDR3 protein gets one entry after TCRdb re-called the 5' RACE reads with MiXCR. Counted here are hundreds of thousands of distinct CDR3 sequences, more than 15% occurring once; the ten biggest clones make up about 12%. With regard to this clonotype: Its antigen is undetermined.

The sample was PBMCs or a T cell subset sorted from them (not recorded which). The rearrangement links TRBV7-9 to TRBJ2-7, with 7 bases that match TRBD1. The sequence derives from an adult woman who had mild COVID-19 (a few samples of this study predate the infection). Cell type and time point are not known. CDR3 sequence reads: CASSFGTGDEQYF. DNA for the CDR3: TGTGCCAGCAGCTTCGGAACAGGGGACGAGCAGTACTTC.